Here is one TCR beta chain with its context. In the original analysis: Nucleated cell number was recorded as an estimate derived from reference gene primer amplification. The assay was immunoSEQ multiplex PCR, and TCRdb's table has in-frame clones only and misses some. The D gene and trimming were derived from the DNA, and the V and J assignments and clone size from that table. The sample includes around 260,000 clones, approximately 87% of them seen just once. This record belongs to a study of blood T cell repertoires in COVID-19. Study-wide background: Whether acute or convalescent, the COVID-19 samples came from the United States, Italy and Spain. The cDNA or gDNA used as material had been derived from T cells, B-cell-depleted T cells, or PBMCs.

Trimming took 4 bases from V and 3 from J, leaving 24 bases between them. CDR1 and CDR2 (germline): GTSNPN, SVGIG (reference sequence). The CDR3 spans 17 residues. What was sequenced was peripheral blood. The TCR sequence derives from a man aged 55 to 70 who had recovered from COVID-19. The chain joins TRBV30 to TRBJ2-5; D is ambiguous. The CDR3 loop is CAWKAYGNLRAKETQYF. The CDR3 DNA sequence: TGTGCCTGGAAAGCTTACGGCAATCTTAGAGCGAAAGAGACCCAGTACTTC.